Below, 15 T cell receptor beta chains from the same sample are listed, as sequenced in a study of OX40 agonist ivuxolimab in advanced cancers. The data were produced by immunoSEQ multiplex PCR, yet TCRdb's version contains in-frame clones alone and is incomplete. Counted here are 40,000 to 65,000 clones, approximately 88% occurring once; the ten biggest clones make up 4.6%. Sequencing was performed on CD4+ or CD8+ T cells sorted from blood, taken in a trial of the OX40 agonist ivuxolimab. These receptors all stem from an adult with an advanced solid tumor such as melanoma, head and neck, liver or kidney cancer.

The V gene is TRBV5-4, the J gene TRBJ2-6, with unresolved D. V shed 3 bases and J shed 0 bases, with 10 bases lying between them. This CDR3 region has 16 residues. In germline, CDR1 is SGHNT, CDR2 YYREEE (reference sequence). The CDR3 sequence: CASSSPSSSGANVLTF. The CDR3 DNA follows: TGTGCCAGCAGCTCCCCTTCAAGCTCTGGGGCCAACGTCCTGACTTTC.

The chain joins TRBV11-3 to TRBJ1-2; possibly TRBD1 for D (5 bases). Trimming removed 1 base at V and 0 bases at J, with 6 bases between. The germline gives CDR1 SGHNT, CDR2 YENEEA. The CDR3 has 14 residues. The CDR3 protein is CASSLAQANYGYTF. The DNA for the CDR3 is TGTGCCAGCAGCTTAGCACAGGCTAACTATGGCTACACCTTC.

The CDR3: CASSIWEGAGGRTDTQYF. Here the CDR3 DNA reads TGTGCCAGTAGTATATGGGAGGGGGCAGGGGGCAGGACAGATACGCAGTATTTT. V is TRBV19 and J is TRBJ2-3; possible D gene TRBD1, 8 bases. The length of the CDR3 is 18 residues. Trimming cost V 2 bases and J 3 bases, with 21 bases left between them. From germline, CDR1 is LNHDA and CDR2 SQIVND (reference sequence).

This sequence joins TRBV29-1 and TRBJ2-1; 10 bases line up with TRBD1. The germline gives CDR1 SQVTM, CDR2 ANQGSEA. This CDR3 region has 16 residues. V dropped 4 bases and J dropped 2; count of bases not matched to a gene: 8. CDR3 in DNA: TGCAGCGTTGTTGGGTCCGGACAGGGGGCCTACAATGAGCAGTTCTTC. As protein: CSVVGSGQGAYNEQFF.

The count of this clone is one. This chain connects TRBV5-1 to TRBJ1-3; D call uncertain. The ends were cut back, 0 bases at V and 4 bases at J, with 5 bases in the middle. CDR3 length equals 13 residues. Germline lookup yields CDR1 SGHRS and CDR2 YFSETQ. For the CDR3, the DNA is TGCGCCAGCAGCTTGGCGCCCGGAAACACCATATATTTT. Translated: CASSLAPGNTIYF.

The CDR3 nucleotides read TGTGCCAGCAGTTACTCGGGAAGGGGAGAGCAGTACTTC. This codes for CASSYSGRGEQYF. This chain connects TRBV6-5 to TRBJ2-7, with a weak D call TRBD1 (5 bases). The germline V gene encodes CDR1 MNHEY and CDR2 SVGAGI. The V gene lost 0 bases and the J gene lost 7 bases, with 10 bases spanning the gap. The CDR3 is 13 residues long.

The CDR3 DNA reads as TGTGCCATCAGCACATCTCCCACAGATACGCAGTATTTT. Translation: CAISTSPTDTQYF. The chain is built from TRBV10-3 and TRBJ2-3; D gene unclear. Germline assignment: CDR1 ENHRY and CDR2 SYGVKD. The CDR3 spans 13 residues. Trimming removed 6 bases at V and 2 bases at J, with 9 bases between.

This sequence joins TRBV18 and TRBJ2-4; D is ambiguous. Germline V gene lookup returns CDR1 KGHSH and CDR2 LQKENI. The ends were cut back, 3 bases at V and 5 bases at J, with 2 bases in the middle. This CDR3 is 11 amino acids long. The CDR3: CASSPENIQYF. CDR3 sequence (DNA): TGTGCCAGCTCACCGGAAAACATTCAGTACTTC.

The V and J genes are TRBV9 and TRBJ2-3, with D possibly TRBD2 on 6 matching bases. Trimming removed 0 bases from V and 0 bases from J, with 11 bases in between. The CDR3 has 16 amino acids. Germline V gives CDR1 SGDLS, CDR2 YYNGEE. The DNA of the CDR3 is TGTGCCAGCAGCGTAGGACCCAGCGGGAGCACAGATACGCAGTATTTT. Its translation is CASSVGPSGSTDTQYF.

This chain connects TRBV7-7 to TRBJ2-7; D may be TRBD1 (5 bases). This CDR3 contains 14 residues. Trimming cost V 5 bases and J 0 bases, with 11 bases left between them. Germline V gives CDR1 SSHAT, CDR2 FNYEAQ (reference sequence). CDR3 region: CASSATDSSYEQYF. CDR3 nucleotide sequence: TGTGCCAGCAGCGCCACTGACAGCTCCTACGAGCAGTACTTC.

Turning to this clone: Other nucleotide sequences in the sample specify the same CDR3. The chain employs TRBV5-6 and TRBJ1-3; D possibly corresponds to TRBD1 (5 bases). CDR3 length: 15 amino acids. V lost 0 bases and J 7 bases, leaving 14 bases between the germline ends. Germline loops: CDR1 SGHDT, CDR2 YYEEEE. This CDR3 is CASSLGGPGVNTIYF. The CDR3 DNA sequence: TGTGCCAGCAGCTTGGGTGGACCGGGGGTGAACACCATATATTTT.

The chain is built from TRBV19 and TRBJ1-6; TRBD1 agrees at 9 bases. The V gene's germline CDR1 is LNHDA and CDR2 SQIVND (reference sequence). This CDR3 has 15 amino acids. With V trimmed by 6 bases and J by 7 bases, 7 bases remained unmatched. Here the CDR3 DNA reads TGTGCCAGTAGCCCACCGGGACAGGGCAATTCACCCCTCCACTTT. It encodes CASSPPGQGNSPLHF.

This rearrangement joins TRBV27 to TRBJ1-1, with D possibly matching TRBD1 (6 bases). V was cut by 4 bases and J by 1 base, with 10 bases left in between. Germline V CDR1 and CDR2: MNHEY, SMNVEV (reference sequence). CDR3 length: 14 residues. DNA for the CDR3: TGTGCCAGCAGTTCCCCGACAGGGAACACTGAAGCTTTCTTT. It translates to CASSSPTGNTEAFF.

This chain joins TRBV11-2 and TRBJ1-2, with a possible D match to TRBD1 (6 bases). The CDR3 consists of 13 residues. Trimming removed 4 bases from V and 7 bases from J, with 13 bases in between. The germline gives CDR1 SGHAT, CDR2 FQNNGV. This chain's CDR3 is CASSSPGARGYTF. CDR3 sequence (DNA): TGTGCCAGCAGCTCACCAGGGGCTCGTGGCTACACCTTC.

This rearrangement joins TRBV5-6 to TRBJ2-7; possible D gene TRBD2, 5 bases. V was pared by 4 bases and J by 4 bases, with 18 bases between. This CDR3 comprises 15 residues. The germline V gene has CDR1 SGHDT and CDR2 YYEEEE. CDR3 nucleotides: TGTGCCAGCAGCGCGCGGGCGCTGTACGCTTACGAGCAGTACTTC. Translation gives CASSARALYAYEQYF.